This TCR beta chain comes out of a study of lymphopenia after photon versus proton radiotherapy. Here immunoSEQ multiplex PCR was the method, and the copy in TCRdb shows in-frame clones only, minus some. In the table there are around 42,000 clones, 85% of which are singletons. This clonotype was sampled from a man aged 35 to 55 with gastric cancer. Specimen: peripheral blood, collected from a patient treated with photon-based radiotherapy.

The CDR3 protein is CASGQGASYEQYF. For the CDR3, the DNA is TGTGCCAGTGGGCAGGGGGCATCCTACGAGCAGTACTTC. This sequence joins TRBV19 and TRBJ2-7; 8 nucleotides agree with TRBD1. The V gene end was trimmed by 8 bases and the J gene end by 1 base; junction bases not matched to a gene: 4. There are 13 residues in the CDR3. From germline, CDR1 is LNHDA and CDR2 SQIVND (reference sequence). Combining the CDR3 with reference TRBV19 and TRBJ2-7 gives the whole variable domain DGGITQSPKYLFRKEGQNVTLSCEQNLNHDAMYWYRQDPGQGLRLIYYSQIVNDFQKGDIAEGYSVSREKKESFPLTVTSAQKNPTAFYLCASGQGASYEQYFGPGTRLTVT.